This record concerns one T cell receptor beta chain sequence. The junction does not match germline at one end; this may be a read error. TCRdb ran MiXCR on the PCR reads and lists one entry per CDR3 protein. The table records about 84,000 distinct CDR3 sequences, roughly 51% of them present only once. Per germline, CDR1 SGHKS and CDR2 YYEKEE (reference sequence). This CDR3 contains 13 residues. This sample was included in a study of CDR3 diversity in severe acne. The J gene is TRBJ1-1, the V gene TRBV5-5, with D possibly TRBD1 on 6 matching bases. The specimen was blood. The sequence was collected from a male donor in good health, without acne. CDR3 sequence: CASGPGHNTEAFF. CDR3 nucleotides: TGCGCCAGCGGACCGGGACATAACACTGAAGCTTTCTTT.